The 10 T cell receptor beta chains below were found in one sample sequenced in a study of T cell repertoires in cytomegalovirus infection. Using its own MiXCR run on the reads, TCRdb lists one record per CDR3 protein. The repertoire consists of about 440,000 distinct CDR3 sequences, with around 32% occurring once and the leading ten covering roughly 13%. Sequenced input: PBMCs. The source is a human donor in good health (CMV status not recorded). Some clones in this sample may be carry-over from other donors' samples.

V and J are TRBV28 and TRBJ1-2; 9 bases match TRBD1. From germline, CDR1 is MDHEN and CDR2 SYDVKM. V dropped 6 bases and J dropped 5; count of bases not matched to a gene: 7. The CDR3 totals 14 residues. The CDR3, as DNA: TGTGCCAGCAGGGGGGACAGGGCGTTTTATGGCTACACCTTC. Protein: CASRGDRAFYGYTF.

V and J are TRBV29-1 and TRBJ2-7; no clear D gene. This CDR3 is 12 amino acids long. Trimming left V 2 bases short and J 3 bases short, with 8 bases between. From germline, CDR1 is SQVTM and CDR2 ANQGSEA. Written as DNA, the CDR3 is TGCAGCGTTGAACTACAGAACTACGAGCAGTACTTC. Translation gives CSVELQNYEQYF.

The chain employs TRBV10-3 and TRBJ2-1; D unresolved. Germline CDR1 and CDR2: ENHRY and SYGVKD. CDR3 length: 15 amino acids. Trimming took off 5 bases at V and 8 bases at J, with 19 bases between the two ends. The CDR3 DNA reads as TGTGCCATCAGTCCTACTAACGCTCTTAGGGATGAGCAGTTCTTC. Translated, it gives CAISPTNALRDEQFF.

A few counts support this clonotype. The genes are TRBV7-2 and TRBJ1-6; no definite D call. The CDR3 is 14 residues long. Per the germline V gene, CDR1 is SGHTA and CDR2 is FQGNSA. V was shortened by 1 base and J by 14 bases, with 15 bases between the two germline ends. This CDR3 is CASSLDGGISTLHF. In DNA form, the CDR3 reads TGTGCCAGCAGCTTAGATGGAGGGATCTCAACCCTCCACTTT. The variable domain in full, completed from reference TRBV7-2 and TRBJ1-6, reads GAGVSQSPSNKVTEKGKDVELRCDPISGHTALYWYRQSLGQGLEFLIYFQGNSAPDKSGLPSDRFSAERTGGSVSTLTIQRTQQEDSAVYLCASSLDGGISTLHFGNGTRLTVT.

Note on this clonotype: One junction end disagrees with the germline gene, perhaps due to a read error. The rearrangement links TRBV6-6 to TRBJ2-1, with a weak D call TRBD2 (7 bases). Germline CDR1 MNHNY, CDR2 SVGAGI (reference sequence). This CDR3 has 14 residues. Here the CDR3 reads CASIGNREGNAQFF. The CDR3 DNA sequence: TGTGCCAGCATTGGGAACAGGGAGGGCAATGCGCAGTTCTTC.

The CDR3 DNA reads TGTGCCAGCAGTCTTAGCGGGGAAGCCTACAATGAGCAGTTCTTC. This sequence encodes CASSLSGEAYNEQFF. The chain has TRBV6-2 or TRBV6-3 and TRBJ2-1; 8 positions agree with TRBD2. In germline, CDR1 is MNHEY, CDR2 SVGEGT. Trimming cost V 5 bases and J 2 bases; bases outside gene matches: 5. The CDR3 length is 15 residues.

This chain connects TRBV7-4 to TRBJ2-3; 7 bases are shared with TRBD1. The V and J ends lost 5 bases and 2 bases, in that order; junction bases with no gene match: 13. The CDR3 totals 17 residues. The germline gives CDR1 SGHVT, CDR2 SQSDAQ. CDR3 nucleotides: TGTGCCAGCAGCCCCCTCGGTACAGGGGCGGCCACAGATACGCAGTATTTT. It encodes CASSPLGTGAATDTQYF.

This clonotype was seen a few times. This chain connects TRBV12-3 or TRBV12-4 to TRBJ2-5, with D possibly TRBD2 on 5 matching bases. V lost 2 bases, J lost 7 bases, and 14 bases lay in between. The CDR3 length is 14 residues. CDR3 residues: CASSLNVVGGTQYF. CDR3 in DNA: TGTGCCAGCAGTTTAAATGTTGTCGGAGGGACCCAGTACTTC.

This clonotype was picked up many times. The V call is TRBV7-8, the J call TRBJ1-5, with a tentative D call TRBD1 (5 bases). Germline CDR1 SGHVS, CDR2 FQNEAQ. Trimming removed 4 bases from V and 1 base from J, with 8 bases in between. The CDR3 length is 14 residues. The CDR3 is CASSSDNSNQPQHF. CDR3 coding DNA: TGTGCCAGCAGCTCGGACAACAGCAATCAGCCCCAGCATTTT.

This CDR3 is CSARGVMGPSPEQYF. CDR3 nucleotide sequence: TGCAGTGCTAGAGGAGTTATGGGACCAAGCCCCGAGCAGTACTTC. The chain carries TRBV20-1 and TRBJ2-7; either TRBD1 or TRBD2 may supply D (5 bases each). Germline V gene sequence: CDR1 DFQATT, CDR2 SNEGSKA (reference sequence). This CDR3 region has 15 residues. V gave up 1 base and J gave up 6 bases, with 19 bases separating them.